These 3 T cell receptor beta chains originate from one sample sequenced in a study of cytomegalovirus exposure and HLA in healthy donors. PCR employed 60 Vbeta and 13 Jbeta primers. The method was immunoSEQ multiplex PCR; TCRdb's version includes in-frame clones alone and lacks a portion of them. The sample has around 300,000 clones; just under 85% are singletons. Sequenced: PBMCs. These receptors originate from a middle-aged woman in good health and CMV-seropositive.

CDR3 region: CASSGVGYTF. In DNA form, the CDR3 reads TGTGCCAGCAGCGGGGTAGGCTACACCTTC. The chain recombines TRBV2 with TRBJ1-2; D is uncertain. Looked up from germline, CDR1 is SNHLY and CDR2 is FYNNEI. The CDR3 is 10 residues long. Trimming left V 6 bases short and J 8 bases short, with 7 bases between.

This chain links TRBV5-1 with TRBJ2-3; 11 nucleotides line up with TRBD2. With 1 base clipped from V and 3 bases from J, the junction kept 7 bases outside the gene matches. CDR3 length: 17 residues. CDR1 SGHRS and CDR2 YFSETQ come from the germline V gene. The CDR3 bases are TGCGCCAGCAGCTTGACCACTAGCGGGAGTGGGACAGATACGCAGTATTTT. Translated: CASSLTTSGSGTDTQYF.

The rearrangement links TRBV30 to TRBJ2-7; 8 bases map to TRBD2. This CDR3 comprises 15 residues. Germline V gene data show CDR1 as GTSNPN and CDR2 as SVGIG (reference sequence). V shed 2 bases, J shed 6 bases, and the junction held 12 bases outside the gene matches. Written as DNA, the CDR3 is TGTGCCTGGAGTAAAAGCGGGAGACGAAGGAGCGAGCAGTACTTC. Translation: CAWSKSGRRRSEQYF.